This TCR beta chain was observed in a study of T cell changes during pregnancy in multiple sclerosis. The CDR3 spans 15 residues. The germline gives CDR1 SGHDN, CDR2 FVKESK. Trimming shortened V by 4 bases and J by 5 bases, and 17 bases separated the two germline ends. TCRdb's copy holds only in-frame clones and misses some; the assay was immunoSEQ multiplex PCR. The table records around 30,000 clones, under 95% of them present only once. This clonotype was sampled from a female donor with multiple sclerosis, enrolled in a pregnancy study. Source: CD8+ T cells from peripheral blood mononuclear cells, taken before pregnancy. This chain links TRBV14 with TRBJ1-2; tentatively, D is TRBD1 (6 bases). The CDR3: CASSLSMGAWYGYTF. CDR3 coding DNA: TGTGCCAGCAGCCTATCGATGGGGGCGTGGTATGGCTACACCTTC.